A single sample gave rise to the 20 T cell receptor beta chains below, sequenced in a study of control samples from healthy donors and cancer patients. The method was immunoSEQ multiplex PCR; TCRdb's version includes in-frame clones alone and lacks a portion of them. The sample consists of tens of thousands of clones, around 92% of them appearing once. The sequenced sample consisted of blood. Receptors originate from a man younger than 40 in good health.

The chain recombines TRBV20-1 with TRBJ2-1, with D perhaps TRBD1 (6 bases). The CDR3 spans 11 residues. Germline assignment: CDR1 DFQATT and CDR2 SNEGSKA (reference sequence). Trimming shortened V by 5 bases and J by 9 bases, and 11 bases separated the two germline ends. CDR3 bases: TGCAGTGCTGCAACAGGGATTGAGCAGTTCTTC. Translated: CSAATGIEQFF.

In DNA, the CDR3 is TGTGCCAGCAGTGAAGGAGGAAGCACAGATACGCAGTATTTT. Its protein product is CASSEGGSTDTQYF. The V gene is TRBV25-1, the J gene TRBJ2-3; perhaps TRBD2 as D (5 bases). CDR1 and CDR2 (germline): MGHDK, SYGVNS. The V end was cut by 2 bases, the J end by 0 bases, with 6 bases between. The CDR3 sequence is 14 residues long.

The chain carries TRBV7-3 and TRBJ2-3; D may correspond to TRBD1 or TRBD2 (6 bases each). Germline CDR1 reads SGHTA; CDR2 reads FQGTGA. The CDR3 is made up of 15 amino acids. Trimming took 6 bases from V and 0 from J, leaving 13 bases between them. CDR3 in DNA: TGTGCCAGCAGTCAAAGGGGGGACAGCACAGATACGCAGTATTTT. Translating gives CASSQRGDSTDTQYF.

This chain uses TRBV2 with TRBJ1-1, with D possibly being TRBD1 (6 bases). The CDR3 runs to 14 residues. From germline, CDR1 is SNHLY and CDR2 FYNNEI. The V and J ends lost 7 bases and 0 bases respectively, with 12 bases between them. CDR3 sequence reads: CASIPGHMNTEAFF. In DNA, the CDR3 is TGTGCCAGCATACCGGGACACATGAACACTGAAGCTTTCTTT.

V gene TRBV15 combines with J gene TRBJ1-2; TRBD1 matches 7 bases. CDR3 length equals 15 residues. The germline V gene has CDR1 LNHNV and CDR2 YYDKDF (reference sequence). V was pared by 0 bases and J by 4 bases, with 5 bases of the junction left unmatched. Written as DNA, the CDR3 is TGTGCCACCAGCAGAGATGGACAGGCCCCCTATGGCTACACCTTC. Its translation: CATSRDGQAPYGYTF.

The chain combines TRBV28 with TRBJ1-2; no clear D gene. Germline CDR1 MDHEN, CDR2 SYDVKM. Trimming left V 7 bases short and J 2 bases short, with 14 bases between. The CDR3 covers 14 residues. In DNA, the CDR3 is TGTGCCAGCAATCGTAGCCCCCTGAACTATGGCTACACCTTC. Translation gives CASNRSPLNYGYTF.

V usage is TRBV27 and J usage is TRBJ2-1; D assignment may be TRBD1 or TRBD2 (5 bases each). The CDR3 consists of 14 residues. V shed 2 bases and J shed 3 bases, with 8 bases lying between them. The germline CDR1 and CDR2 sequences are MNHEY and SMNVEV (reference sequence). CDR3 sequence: CASSLSGGYNEQFF. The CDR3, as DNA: TGTGCCAGCAGTTTAAGTGGGGGCTACAATGAGCAGTTCTTC.

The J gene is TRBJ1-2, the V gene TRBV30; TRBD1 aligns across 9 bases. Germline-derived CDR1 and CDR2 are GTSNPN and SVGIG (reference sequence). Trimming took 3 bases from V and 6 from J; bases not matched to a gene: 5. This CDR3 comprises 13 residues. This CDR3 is CAWSAGTGNGYTF. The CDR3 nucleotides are TGTGCCTGGAGCGCCGGGACAGGGAATGGCTACACCTTC.

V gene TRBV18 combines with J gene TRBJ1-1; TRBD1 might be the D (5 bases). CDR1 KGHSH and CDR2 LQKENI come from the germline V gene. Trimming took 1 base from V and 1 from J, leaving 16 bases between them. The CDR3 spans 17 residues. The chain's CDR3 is CASSPRDLSKPNTEAFF. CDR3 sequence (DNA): TGTGCCAGCTCACCACGGGACCTGAGTAAACCGAACACTGAAGCTTTCTTT.

In nucleotides, the CDR3 is TGTGCCAGCAGATCCGGGACAGCGGTATCCTACGAGCAGTACTTC. This gives the protein CASRSGTAVSYEQYF. The rearrangement uses TRBV7-9 and TRBJ2-7; 7 bases agree with TRBD1. The CDR3 loop spans 15 amino acids. Trimming at V came to 6 bases and at J to 1 base, leaving 9 bases not matched to a gene. CDR1 and CDR2 (germline): SEHNR, FQNEAQ (reference sequence).

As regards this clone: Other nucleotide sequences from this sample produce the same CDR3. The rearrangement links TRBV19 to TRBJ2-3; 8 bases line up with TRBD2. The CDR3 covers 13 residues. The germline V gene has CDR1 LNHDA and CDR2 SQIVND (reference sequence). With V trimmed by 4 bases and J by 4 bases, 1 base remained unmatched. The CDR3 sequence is CASSRGLADTQYF. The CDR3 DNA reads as TGTGCCAGTAGTAGGGGACTAGCAGATACGCAGTATTTT.

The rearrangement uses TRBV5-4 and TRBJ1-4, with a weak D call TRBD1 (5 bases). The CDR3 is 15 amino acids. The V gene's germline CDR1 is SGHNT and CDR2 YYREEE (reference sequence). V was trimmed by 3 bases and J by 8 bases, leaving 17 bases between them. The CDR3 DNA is TGTGCCAGCAGCTCTCCCTCGGGGGACCGAGAAAAACTGTTTTTT. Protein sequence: CASSSPSGDREKLFF.

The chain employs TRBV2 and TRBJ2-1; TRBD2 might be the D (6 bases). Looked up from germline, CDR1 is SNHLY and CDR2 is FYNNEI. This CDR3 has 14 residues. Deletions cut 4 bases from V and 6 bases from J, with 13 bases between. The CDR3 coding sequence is TGTGCCAGCAGTGGGGTAGGGAGGTTCAATGAGCAGTTCTTC. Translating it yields CASSGVGRFNEQFF.

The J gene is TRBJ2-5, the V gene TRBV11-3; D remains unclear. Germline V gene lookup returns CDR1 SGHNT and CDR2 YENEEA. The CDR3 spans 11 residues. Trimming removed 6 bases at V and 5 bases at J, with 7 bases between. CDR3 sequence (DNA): TGTGCCAGCAGTCTTGGGGAGACCCAGTACTTC. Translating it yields CASSLGETQYF.

CDR3 loop: CATSRGKRTDPYEQYF. The DNA for the CDR3 is TGTGCCACCAGCAGAGGGAAACGTACGGACCCCTACGAGCAGTACTTC. J is TRBJ2-7 and V is TRBV15; D unresolved. This CDR3 region has 16 residues. The germline V gene has CDR1 LNHNV and CDR2 YYDKDF (reference sequence). V was cut by 1 base and J by 2 bases, with 15 bases left in between.

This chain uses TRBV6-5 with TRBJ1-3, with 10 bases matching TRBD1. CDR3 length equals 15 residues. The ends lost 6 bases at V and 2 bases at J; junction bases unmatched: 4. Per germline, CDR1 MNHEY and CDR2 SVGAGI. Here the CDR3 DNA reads TGTGCCAGCAGACCGACAGGGGGCACTGGAAACACCATATATTTT. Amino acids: CASRPTGGTGNTIYF.

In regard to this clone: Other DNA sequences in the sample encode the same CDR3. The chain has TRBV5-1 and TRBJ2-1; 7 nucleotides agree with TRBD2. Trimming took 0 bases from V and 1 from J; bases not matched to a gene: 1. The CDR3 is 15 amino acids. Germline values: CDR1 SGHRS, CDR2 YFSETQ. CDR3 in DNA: TGCGCCAGCAGCTTGGGCGGGAGTTCCTACAATGAGCAGTTCTTC. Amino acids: CASSLGGSSYNEQFF.

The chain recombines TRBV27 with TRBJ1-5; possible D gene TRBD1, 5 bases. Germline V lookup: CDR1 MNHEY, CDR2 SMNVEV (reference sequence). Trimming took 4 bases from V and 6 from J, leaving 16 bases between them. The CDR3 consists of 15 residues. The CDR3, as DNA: TGTGCCAGCAGTTCCCGGGACTCGAAAGGTCAGCCCCAGCATTTT. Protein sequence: CASSSRDSKGQPQHF.

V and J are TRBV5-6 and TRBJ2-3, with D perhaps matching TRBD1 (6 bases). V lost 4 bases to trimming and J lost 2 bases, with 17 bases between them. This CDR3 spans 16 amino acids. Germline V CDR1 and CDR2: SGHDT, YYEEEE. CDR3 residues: CASSPTSGAATDTQYF. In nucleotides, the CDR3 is TGTGCCAGCAGCCCGACTTCAGGGGCAGCCACAGATACGCAGTATTTT.

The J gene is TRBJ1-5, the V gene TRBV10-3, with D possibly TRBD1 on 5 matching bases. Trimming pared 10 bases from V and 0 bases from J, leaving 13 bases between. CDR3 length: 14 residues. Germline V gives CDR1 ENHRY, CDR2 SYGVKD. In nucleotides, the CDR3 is TGTGCCACCCGCCCGACAGATAGCAATCAGCCCCAGCATTTT. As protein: CATRPTDSNQPQHF.